This T cell receptor beta chain derives from a study of cytomegalovirus exposure and HLA in healthy donors. Trimming took off 1 base at V and 5 bases at J, with 5 bases between the two ends. Germline V gene sequence: CDR1 SGHTA, CDR2 FQGNSA. This CDR3 is 12 amino acids long. PCR employed 60 Vbeta and 13 Jbeta primers. This table comes from immunoSEQ multiplex PCR, and its TCRdb copy is limited to in-frame clones, with some not included. The table has approximately 200,000 clones, 60% to 85% seen once; the top ten hold around 15%. The chain links TRBV7-2 to TRBJ1-2; D is possibly TRBD1 (5 bases). Sample: PBMCs. The receptor was isolated from a middle-aged man in good health and CMV-seronegative. This chain's CDR3 is CASSLGQYGYTF. CDR3 nucleotides: TGTGCCAGCAGCTTAGGACAGTATGGCTACACCTTC.